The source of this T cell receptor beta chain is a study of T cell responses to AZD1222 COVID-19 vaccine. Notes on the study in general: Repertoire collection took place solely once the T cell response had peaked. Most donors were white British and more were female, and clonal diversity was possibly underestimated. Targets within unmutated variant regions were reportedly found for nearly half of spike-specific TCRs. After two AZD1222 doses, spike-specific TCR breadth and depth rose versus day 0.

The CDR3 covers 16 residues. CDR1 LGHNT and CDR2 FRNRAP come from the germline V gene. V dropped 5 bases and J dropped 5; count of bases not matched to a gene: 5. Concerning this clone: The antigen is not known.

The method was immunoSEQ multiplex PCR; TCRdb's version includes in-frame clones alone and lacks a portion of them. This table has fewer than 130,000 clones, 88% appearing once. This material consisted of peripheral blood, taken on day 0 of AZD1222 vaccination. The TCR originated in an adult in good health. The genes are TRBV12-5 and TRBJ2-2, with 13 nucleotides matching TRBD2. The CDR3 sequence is CASGGTSGKVTGELFF. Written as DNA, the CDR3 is TGTGCTAGTGGTGGGACTAGCGGGAAGGTTACCGGGGAGCTGTTTTTT.